This TCR beta chain is from a study of T cells after yellow fever vaccination. On this clonotype: Its antigen is not identified.

Study-wide results and limits: Most primary-vaccination clones recurred post-booster (approximately 96% CD4, just over 85% CD8).

The V segment lost 5 bases and the J segment 6 bases; nucleotides outside the gene matches: 8. Looked up from germline, CDR1 is KGHSH and CDR2 is LQKENI. The length of the CDR3 is 16 residues. Via MiXCR, TCRdb re-called the 5' RACE reads, giving one row per CDR3 protein. The sample lists 450,000 to 600,000 distinct CDR3 sequences; roughly 13% were seen once. The sequence came from a man younger than 40 who received the YFV17D yellow fever vaccine. The chain employs TRBV18 and TRBJ2-1; 12 bases match TRBD2. The material sequenced was PBMCs, taken on the day of the yellow fever booster vaccination. CDR3 coding DNA: TGTGCCAGCTCATCTCAACTAGCGGGAGGTTCCAATGAGCAGTTCTTC. Encoded protein: CASSSQLAGGSNEQFF. The full variable domain, with the rest looked up from reference TRBV18 and TRBJ2-1, is NAGVMQNPRHLVRRRGQEARLRCSPMKGHSHVYWYRQLPEEGLKFMVYLQKENIIDESGMPKERFSAEFPKEGPSILRIQQVVRGDSAAYFCASSSQLAGGSNEQFFGPGTRLTVL.